This entry describes one T cell receptor (beta chain). The antigen remains unidentified. Time point defined: week 5, during vaccination. The investigators gave 300 ug of mutant IDH1 20-mer peptide in each vaccine dose, together with topical imiquimod. This entry is derived from a study of a mutant IDH1 vaccine in newly diagnosed glioma. The CDR3 length is 15 residues. V dropped 6 bases and J dropped 4; count of bases not matched to a gene: 11. CDR1 and CDR2 (germline): MNHEY, SVGAGI. TCRdb's copy holds only in-frame clones and misses some; the assay was immunoSEQ multiplex PCR. The sample records roughly 62,000 clones, around 80% being singletons.

This material consisted of PBMCs, taken from a glioma patient whose treatment included an IDH1 peptide vaccine. The receptor was isolated from a woman aged 45-60 years with glioma. The chain combines TRBV6-5 with TRBJ2-7; 8 nucleotides agree with TRBD2. Here the CDR3 DNA reads TGTGCCAGCAGCCGCCCCGGGGGGGCGGGATACGAGCAGTACTTC. Protein sequence: CASSRPGGAGYEQYF.